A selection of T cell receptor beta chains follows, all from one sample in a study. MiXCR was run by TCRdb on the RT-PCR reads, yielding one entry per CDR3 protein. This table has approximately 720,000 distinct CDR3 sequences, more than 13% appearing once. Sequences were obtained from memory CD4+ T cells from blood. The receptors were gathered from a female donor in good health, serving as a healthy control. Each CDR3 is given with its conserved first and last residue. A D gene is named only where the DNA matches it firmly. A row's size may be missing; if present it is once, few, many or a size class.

CDR3 DNA: TGCGCCAGCAGCCAAGAAGGTGCTGTGGGGGGCTACACCTTC
CDR3 protein: CASSQEGAVGGYTF
clone size: many
J gene: TRBJ1-2
D gene: -
V gene: TRBV4-1

CDR3 DNA: TGCAGTGCGGGAGCGTCTCTCTACGAGCAGTACTTC
CDR3 protein: CSAGASLYEQYF
clone size: few
J gene: TRBJ2-7
D gene: -
V gene: TRBV20-1

CDR3 DNA: TGTGCCAGCAGCTTAAGGTACAGGGGCCCTCTCGAGCAGTACTTC
CDR3 protein: CASSLRYRGPLEQYF
clone size: few
J gene: TRBJ2-7
D gene: TRBD1
V gene: TRBV7-2

CDR3 DNA: TGTGCCAGCAGTTTAGCGACGGGACAGGGGGCAGGTGGCTACACCTTC
CDR3 protein: CASSLATGQGAGGYTF
clone size: -
J gene: TRBJ1-2
D gene: TRBD1
V gene: TRBV12-3/TRBV12-4

CDR3 DNA: TGTGCCACCAGCAGGTCCCGTCAGGTGAACACTGAAGCTTTCTTT
CDR3 protein: CATSRSRQVNTEAFF
clone size: -
J gene: TRBJ1-1
D gene: -
V gene: TRBV15

CDR3 DNA: TGTGCCAGCAGCCCTGCGGGGGACAGGGGGCAAGAGACCCAGTACTTC
CDR3 protein: CASSPAGDRGQETQYF
clone size: -
J gene: TRBJ2-5
D gene: TRBD1
V gene: TRBV7-9

CDR3 DNA: TGTGCCAGCAGCTTAGAGGCGGGAATAAATTCACCCCTCCACTTT
CDR3 protein: CASSLEAGINSPLHF
clone size: once
J gene: TRBJ1-6
D gene: -
V gene: TRBV11-2

CDR3 DNA: TGTGCCAGCAGCTCGCAGGGGGCTTGGTCTGAAGCTTTCTTT
CDR3 protein: CASSSQGAWSEAFF
clone size: few
J gene: TRBJ1-1
D gene: TRBD1
V gene: TRBV5-6

CDR3 DNA: TGCAGCGGGGTCGTGACTAGCGGGAGTCTCGTCTACGAGCAGTACTTC
CDR3 protein: CSGVVTSGSLVYEQYF
clone size: many
J gene: TRBJ2-7
D gene: TRBD2
V gene: TRBV29-1

CDR3 DNA: TGTGCCAGCAGCCCACCCAGCTATGAGCAGTTCTTC
CDR3 protein: CASSPPSYEQFF
clone size: -
J gene: TRBJ2-1
D gene: -
V gene: TRBV3-1

CDR3 DNA: TGTGCCACCAGCAGGGATAACAATCAGCCCCAGCATTTT
CDR3 protein: CATSRDNNQPQHF
clone size: many
J gene: TRBJ1-5
D gene: -
V gene: TRBV15

CDR3 DNA: TGTGCCAGCAGCCTCGCCTGGACTAGCGGGATGGACGAGCAGTACTTC
CDR3 protein: CASSLAWTSGMDEQYF
clone size: few
J gene: TRBJ2-7
D gene: TRBD2
V gene: TRBV6-5

CDR3 DNA: TGTGCCAGCAGCTTGTTCGGGACAGGGGGCTTTGGCAATCAGCCCCAGCATTTT
CDR3 protein: CASSLFGTGGFGNQPQHF
clone size: many
J gene: TRBJ1-5
D gene: TRBD1
V gene: TRBV5-6

CDR3 DNA: TGCAGCGTGGCCCAGGGGACTAACACTGAAGCTTTCTTT
CDR3 protein: CSVAQGTNTEAFF
clone size: many
J gene: TRBJ1-1
D gene: -
V gene: TRBV29-1

CDR3 DNA: TGTGCCAGTGCCGAGGCGGGAGGAGAGACCCAGTACTTC
CDR3 protein: CASAEAGGETQYF
clone size: many
J gene: TRBJ2-5
D gene: TRBD2
V gene: TRBV6-6

CDR3 DNA: TGTGCCAGCTCACCACAGACAGGGCACAATGAGCAGTTCTTC
CDR3 protein: CASSPQTGHNEQFF
clone size: many
J gene: TRBJ2-1
D gene: TRBD1
V gene: TRBV18

CDR3 DNA: TGCAGTGCCACCAAGCGGGAGGGCCAGGAAGATACGCAGTATTTT
CDR3 protein: CSATKREGQEDTQYF
clone size: -
J gene: TRBJ2-3
D gene: TRBD2
V gene: TRBV20-1

CDR3 DNA: TGTGCCAGCAGTTACAGCGGGGCCACCTACAATGAGCAGTTCTTC
CDR3 protein: CASSYSGATYNEQFF
clone size: few
J gene: TRBJ2-1
D gene: TRBD2
V gene: TRBV6-2/TRBV6-3

CDR3 DNA: TGTGCCAGCAGCCAACACACCCTGGCCTCCTACGAGCAGTACTTC
CDR3 protein: CASSQHTLASYEQYF
clone size: many
J gene: TRBJ2-7
D gene: -
V gene: TRBV5-5

CDR3 DNA: TGTGCCAGCAGCCCGCAACAGGTCTCAGATACGCAGTATTTT
CDR3 protein: CASSPQQVSDTQYF
clone size: -
J gene: TRBJ2-3
D gene: -
V gene: TRBV7-9

CDR3 DNA: TGTGCCAGCAGCGTAGCGAACAGCCAAGATACGCAGTATTTT
CDR3 protein: CASSVANSQDTQYF
clone size: few
J gene: TRBJ2-3
D gene: -
V gene: TRBV9

CDR3 DNA: TGCGCCAGCGGCTTCGAGCGGGCTACCTACGAGCAGTACTTC
CDR3 protein: CASGFERATYEQYF
clone size: -
J gene: TRBJ2-7
D gene: -
V gene: TRBV5-1

CDR3 DNA: TGTGCCAGCAGCCACCCCCGGACTAGCTTAGTCCCAGATACGCAGTATTTT
CDR3 protein: CASSHPRTSLVPDTQYF
clone size: -
J gene: TRBJ2-3
D gene: TRBD2
V gene: TRBV7-9

CDR3 DNA: TGTGCCAGCGTGAAGAGCGGGCGGGAGCAGTACTTC
CDR3 protein: CASVKSGREQYF
clone size: few
J gene: TRBJ2-7
D gene: -
V gene: TRBV28

CDR3 DNA: TGTGCCAGCAGCTTACGTAGGACAGGGACGGCAGATACGCAGTATTTT
CDR3 protein: CASSLRRTGTADTQYF
clone size: -
J gene: TRBJ2-3
D gene: TRBD1
V gene: TRBV7-3

CDR3 DNA: TGCAGTGCTAAATCCTCGACTAGCGGGAGGGGCCACCTACTTTACAGTGAGCAGTTCTTC
CDR3 protein: CSAKSSTSGRGHLLYSEQFF
clone size: -
J gene: TRBJ2-1
D gene: TRBD2
V gene: TRBV20-1

CDR3 DNA: TGTGCCACGAGTCTGGGGGGGGGCTTCAGCCAAGAGACCCAGTACTTC
CDR3 protein: CATSLGGGFSQETQYF
clone size: -
J gene: TRBJ2-5
D gene: -
V gene: TRBV6-6

CDR3 DNA: TGTGCCACCAGCAGAACCGGGACAGGGTCACAAGAGACCCAGTACTTC
CDR3 protein: CATSRTGTGSQETQYF
clone size: many
J gene: TRBJ2-5
D gene: TRBD1
V gene: TRBV15

CDR3 DNA: TGTGCCAGCAGTCCACAGGGGCGTAGCAATCAGCCCCAGCATTTT
CDR3 protein: CASSPQGRSNQPQHF
clone size: few
J gene: TRBJ1-5
D gene: TRBD1
V gene: TRBV6-2/TRBV6-3

CDR3 DNA: TGCGCCAGCAGTGATAAAGGGGGGTACACTGAAGCTTTCTTT
CDR3 protein: CASSDKGGYTEAFF
clone size: -
J gene: TRBJ1-1
D gene: -
V gene: TRBV10-1